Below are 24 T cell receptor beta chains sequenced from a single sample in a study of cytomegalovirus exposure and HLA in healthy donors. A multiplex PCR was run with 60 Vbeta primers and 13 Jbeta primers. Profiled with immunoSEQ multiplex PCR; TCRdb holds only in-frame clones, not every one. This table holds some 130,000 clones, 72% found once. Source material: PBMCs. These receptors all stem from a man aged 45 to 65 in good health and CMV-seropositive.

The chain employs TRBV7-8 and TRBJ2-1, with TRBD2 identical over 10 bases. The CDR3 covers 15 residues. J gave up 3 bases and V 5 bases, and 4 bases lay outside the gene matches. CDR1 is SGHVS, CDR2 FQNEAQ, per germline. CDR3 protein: CASSRTSGIYNEQFF. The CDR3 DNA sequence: TGTGCCAGCAGCCGCACTAGCGGGATCTACAATGAGCAGTTCTTC. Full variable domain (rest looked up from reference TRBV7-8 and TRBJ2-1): GAGVSQSPRYKVAKRGQDVALRCDPISGHVSLFWYQQALGQGPEFLTYFQNEAQLDKSGLPSDRFFAERPEGSVSTLKIQRTQQEDSAVYLCASSRTSGIYNEQFFGPGTRLTVL.

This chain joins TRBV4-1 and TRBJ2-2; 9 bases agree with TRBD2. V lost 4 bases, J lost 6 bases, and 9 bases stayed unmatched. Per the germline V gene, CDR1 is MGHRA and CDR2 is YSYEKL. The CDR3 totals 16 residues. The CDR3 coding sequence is TGCGCCAGCAGCCGCGGGGGGGCCTCTCCCCCCGGGGAGCTGTTTTTT. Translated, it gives CASSRGGASPPGELFF.

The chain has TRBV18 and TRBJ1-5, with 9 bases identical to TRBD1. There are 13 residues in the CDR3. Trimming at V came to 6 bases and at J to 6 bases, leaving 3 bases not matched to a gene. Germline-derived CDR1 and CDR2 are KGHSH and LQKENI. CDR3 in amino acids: CASSSDRGQPQHF. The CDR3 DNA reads TGTGCCAGCTCGTCGGACAGGGGTCAGCCCCAGCATTTT.

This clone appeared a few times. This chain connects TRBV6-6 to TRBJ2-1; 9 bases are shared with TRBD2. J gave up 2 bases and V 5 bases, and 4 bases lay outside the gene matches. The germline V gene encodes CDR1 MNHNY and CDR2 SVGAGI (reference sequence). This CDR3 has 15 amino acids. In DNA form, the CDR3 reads TGTGCCAGCAGTAATCAGCGGGAGGCCTACAATGAGCAGTTCTTC. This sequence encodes CASSNQREAYNEQFF.

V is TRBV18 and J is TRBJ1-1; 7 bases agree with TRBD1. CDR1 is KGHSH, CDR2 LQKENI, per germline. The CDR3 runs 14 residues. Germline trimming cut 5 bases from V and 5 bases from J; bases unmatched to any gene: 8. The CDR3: CASSASGGKTEAFF. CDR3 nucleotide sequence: TGTGCCAGCTCAGCCTCAGGGGGTAAAACTGAAGCTTTCTTT.

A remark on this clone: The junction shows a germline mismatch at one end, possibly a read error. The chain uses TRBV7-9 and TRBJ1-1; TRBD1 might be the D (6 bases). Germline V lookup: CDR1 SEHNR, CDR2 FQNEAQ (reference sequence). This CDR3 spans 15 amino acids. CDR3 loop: CSSKGGSGKNTEAFF. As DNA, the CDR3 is TGTTCCAGCAAAGGGGGATCGGGAAAGAACACTGAAGCTTTCTTT.

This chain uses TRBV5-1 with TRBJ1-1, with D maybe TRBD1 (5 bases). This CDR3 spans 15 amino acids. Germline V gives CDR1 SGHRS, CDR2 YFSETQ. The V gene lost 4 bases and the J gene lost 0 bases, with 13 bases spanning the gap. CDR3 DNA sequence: TGCGCCAGCAGCCCGGGGGGGACGGTGAACACTGAAGCTTTCTTT. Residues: CASSPGGTVNTEAFF.

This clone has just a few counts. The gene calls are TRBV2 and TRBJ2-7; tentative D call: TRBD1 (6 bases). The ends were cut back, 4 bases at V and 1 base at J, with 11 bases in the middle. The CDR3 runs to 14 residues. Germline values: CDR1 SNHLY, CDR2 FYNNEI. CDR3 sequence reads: CASSASRGSYEQYF. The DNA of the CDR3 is TGTGCCAGCAGTGCATCCAGGGGATCCTACGAGCAGTACTTC.

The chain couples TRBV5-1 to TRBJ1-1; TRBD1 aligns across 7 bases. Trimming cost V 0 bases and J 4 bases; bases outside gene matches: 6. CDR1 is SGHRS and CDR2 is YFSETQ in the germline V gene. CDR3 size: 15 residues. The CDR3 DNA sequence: TGCGCCAGCAGCTTGGACAGGGGTTGGAGCACTGAAGCTTTCTTT. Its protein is CASSLDRGWSTEAFF.

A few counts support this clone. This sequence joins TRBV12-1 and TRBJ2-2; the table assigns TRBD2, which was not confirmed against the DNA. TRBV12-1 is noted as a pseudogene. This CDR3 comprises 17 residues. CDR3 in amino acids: CASSPRGGGVNTGELFF. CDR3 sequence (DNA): TGTGCCAGCAGCCCGAGGGGGGGAGGGGTGAACACCGGGGAGCTGTTTTTT.

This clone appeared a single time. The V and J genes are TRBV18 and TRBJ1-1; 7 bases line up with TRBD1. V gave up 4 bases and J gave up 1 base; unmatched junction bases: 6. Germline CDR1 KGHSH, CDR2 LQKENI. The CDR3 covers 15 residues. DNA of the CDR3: TGTGCCAGCTCACTAGACTACAGGGGGAACACTGAAGCTTTCTTT. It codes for CASSLDYRGNTEAFF.

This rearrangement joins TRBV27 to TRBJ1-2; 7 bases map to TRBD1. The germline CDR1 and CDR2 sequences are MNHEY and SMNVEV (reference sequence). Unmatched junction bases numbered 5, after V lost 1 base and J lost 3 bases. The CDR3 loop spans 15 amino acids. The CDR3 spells CASSLFGTDYYGYTF. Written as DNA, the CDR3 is TGTGCCAGCAGTTTATTCGGGACAGACTACTATGGCTACACCTTC.

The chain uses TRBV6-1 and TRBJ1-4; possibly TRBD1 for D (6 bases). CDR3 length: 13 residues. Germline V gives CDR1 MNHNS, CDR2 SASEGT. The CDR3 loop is CACGRQGNEKLFF. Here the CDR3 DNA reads TGTGCTTGTGGACGGCAGGGGAACGAAAAACTGTTTTTT.

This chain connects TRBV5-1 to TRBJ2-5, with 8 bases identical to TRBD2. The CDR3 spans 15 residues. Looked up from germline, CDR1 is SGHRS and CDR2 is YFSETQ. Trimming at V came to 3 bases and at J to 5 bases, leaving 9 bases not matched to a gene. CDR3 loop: CASSSQTSAAETQYF. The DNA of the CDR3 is TGCGCCAGCAGCTCACAGACTAGCGCAGCGGAGACCCAGTACTTC. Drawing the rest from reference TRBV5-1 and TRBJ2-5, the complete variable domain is KAGVTQTPRYLIKTRGQQVTLSCSPISGHRSVSWYQQTPGQGLQFLFEYFSETQRNKGNFPGRFSGRQFSNSRSEMNVSTLELGDSALYLCASSSQTSAAETQYFGPGTRLLVL.

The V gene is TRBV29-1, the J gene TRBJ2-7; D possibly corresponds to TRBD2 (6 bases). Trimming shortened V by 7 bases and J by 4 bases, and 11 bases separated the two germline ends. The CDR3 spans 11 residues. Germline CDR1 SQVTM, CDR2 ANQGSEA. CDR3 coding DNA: TGCAGCGCCGGGACTTTTTACGAGCAGTACTTC. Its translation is CSAGTFYEQYF.

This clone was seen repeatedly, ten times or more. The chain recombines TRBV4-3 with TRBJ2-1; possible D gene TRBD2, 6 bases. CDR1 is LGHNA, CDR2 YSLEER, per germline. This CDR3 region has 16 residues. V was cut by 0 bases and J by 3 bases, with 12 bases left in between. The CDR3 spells CASSQDLGGNYNEQFF. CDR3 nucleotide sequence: TGCGCCAGCAGCCAAGATCTCGGAGGGAACTACAATGAGCAGTTCTTC.

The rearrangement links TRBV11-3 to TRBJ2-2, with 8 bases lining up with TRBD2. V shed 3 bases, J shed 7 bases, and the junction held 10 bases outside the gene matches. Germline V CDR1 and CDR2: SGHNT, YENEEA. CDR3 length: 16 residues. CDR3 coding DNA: TGTGCCAGCAGCTTCGCGCGGCCCGGGAGGGGCGGGGAGCTGTTTTTT. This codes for CASSFARPGRGGELFF.

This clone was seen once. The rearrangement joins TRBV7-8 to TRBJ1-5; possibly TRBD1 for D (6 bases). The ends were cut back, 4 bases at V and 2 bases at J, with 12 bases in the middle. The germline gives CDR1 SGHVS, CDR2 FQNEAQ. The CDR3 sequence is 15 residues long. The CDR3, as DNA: TGTGCCAGCAGCTCTCAGGGGATAGGCAATCAGCCCCAGCATTTT. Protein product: CASSSQGIGNQPQHF.

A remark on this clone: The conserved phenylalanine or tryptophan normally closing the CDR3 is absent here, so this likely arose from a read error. CDR3 residues: CSVESGLDYGYTL. The CDR3 DNA reads TGCAGCGTTGAAAGCGGGTTGGACTATGGCTACACCCTC. The V call is TRBV29-1, the J call TRBJ1-2; D unresolved. Trimming took 2 bases from V and 3 from J, leaving 10 bases between them. The germline gives CDR1 SQVTM, CDR2 ANQGSEA. The CDR3 runs to 13 residues.

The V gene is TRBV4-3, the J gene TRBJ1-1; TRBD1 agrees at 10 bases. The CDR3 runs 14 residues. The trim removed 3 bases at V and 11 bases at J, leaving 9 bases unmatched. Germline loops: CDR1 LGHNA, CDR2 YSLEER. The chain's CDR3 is CASSQTGGLGRAFF. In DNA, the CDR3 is TGCGCCAGCAGCCAGACAGGGGGCCTGGGGAGGGCTTTCTTT.

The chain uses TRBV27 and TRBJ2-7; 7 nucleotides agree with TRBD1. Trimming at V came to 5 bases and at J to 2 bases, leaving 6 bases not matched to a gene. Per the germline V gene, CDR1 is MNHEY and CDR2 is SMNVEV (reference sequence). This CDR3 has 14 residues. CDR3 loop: CASSPWDRPYEQYF. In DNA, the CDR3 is TGTGCCAGCAGTCCGTGGGACAGACCCTACGAGCAGTACTTC.

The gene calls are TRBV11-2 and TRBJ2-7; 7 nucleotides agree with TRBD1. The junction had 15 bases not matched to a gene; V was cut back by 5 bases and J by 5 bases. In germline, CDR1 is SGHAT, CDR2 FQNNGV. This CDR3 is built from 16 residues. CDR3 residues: CASSPLQGPPVDEQYF. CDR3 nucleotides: TGTGCCAGCAGCCCATTACAGGGGCCACCCGTGGACGAGCAGTACTTC. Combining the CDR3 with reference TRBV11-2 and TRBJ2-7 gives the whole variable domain EAGVAQSPRYKIIEKRQSVAFWCNPISGHATLYWYQQILGQGPKLLIQFQNNGVVDDSQLPKDRFSAERLKGVDSTLKIQPAKLEDSAVYLCASSPLQGPPVDEQYFGPGTRLTVT.

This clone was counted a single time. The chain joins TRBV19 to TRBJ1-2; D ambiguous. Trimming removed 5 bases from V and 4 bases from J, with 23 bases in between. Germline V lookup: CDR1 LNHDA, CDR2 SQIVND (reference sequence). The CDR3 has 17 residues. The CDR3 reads CASSGDRQPGTSYGYTF. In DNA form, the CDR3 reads TGTGCCAGTAGTGGAGATCGGCAGCCTGGAACCTCCTATGGCTACACCTTC.

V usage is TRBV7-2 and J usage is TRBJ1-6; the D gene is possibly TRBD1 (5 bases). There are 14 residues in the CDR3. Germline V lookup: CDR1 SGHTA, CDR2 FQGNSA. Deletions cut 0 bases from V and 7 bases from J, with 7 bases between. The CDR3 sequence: CASSLAGANSPLHF. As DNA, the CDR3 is TGTGCCAGCAGCTTAGCAGGGGCCAATTCACCCCTCCACTTT. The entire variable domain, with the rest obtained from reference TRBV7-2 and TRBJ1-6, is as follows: GAGVSQSPSNKVTEKGKDVELRCDPISGHTALYWYRQSLGQGLEFLIYFQGNSAPDKSGLPSDRFSAERTGGSVSTLTIQRTQQEDSAVYLCASSLAGANSPLHFGNGTRLTVT.